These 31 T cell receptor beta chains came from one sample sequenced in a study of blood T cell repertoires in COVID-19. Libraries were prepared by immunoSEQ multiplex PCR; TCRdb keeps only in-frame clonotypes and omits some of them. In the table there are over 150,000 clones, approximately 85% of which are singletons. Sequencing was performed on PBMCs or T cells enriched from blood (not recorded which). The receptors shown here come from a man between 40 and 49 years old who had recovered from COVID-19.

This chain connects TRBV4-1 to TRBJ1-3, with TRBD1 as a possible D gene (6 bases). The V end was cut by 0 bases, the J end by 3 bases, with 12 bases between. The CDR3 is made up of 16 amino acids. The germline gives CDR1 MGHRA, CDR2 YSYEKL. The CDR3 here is CASSQDQGGSGNTIYF. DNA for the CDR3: TGCGCCAGCAGCCAAGATCAAGGGGGAAGTGGAAACACCATATATTTT.

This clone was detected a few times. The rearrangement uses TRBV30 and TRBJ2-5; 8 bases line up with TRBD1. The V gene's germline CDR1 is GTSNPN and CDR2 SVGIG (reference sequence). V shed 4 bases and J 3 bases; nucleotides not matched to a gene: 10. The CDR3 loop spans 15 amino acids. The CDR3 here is CAWTIMTGAKETQYF. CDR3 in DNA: TGTGCCTGGACCATAATGACAGGGGCCAAAGAGACCCAGTACTTC.

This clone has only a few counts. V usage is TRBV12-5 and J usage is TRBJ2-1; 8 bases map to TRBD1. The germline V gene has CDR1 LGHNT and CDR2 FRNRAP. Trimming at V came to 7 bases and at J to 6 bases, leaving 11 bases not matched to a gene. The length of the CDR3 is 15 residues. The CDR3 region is CASAPGQGFRNEQFF. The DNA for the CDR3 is TGTGCTAGTGCCCCCGGACAGGGTTTTCGCAATGAGCAGTTCTTC. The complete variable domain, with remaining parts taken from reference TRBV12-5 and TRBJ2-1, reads DARVTQTPRHKVTEMGQEVTMRCQPILGHNTVFWYRQTMMQGLELLAYFRNRAPLDDSGMPKDRFSAEMPDATLATLKIQPSEPRDSAVYFCASAPGQGFRNEQFFGPGTRLTVL.

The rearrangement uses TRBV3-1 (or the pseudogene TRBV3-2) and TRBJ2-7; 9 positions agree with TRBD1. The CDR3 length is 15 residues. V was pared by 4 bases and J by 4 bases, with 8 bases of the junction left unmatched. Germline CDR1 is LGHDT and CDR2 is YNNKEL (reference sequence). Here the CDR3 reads CASSRPGQGGYEQYF. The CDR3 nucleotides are TGTGCCAGCAGCCGTCCGGGACAGGGAGGATACGAGCAGTACTTC.

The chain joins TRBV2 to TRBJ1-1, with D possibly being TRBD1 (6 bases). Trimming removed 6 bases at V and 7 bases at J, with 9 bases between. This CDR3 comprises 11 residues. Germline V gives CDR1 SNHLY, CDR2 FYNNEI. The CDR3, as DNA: TGTGCCAGCAGGACAGGAATTGAAGCTTTCTTT. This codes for CASRTGIEAFF.

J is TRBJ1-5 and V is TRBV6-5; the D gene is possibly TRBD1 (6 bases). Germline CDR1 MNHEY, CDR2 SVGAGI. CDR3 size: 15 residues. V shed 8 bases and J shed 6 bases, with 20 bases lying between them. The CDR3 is CASGQGNGIRQPQHF. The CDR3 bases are TGTGCCAGCGGCCAGGGGAACGGGATTCGTCAGCCCCAGCATTTT.

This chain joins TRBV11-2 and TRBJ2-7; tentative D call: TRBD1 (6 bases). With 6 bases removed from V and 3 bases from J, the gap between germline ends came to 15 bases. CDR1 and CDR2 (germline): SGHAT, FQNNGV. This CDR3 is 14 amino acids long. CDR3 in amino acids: CASRPTTGYYEQYF. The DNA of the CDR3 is TGTGCCAGCAGACCGACTACAGGGTACTACGAGCAGTACTTC. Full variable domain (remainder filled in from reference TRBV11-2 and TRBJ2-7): EAGVAQSPRYKIIEKRQSVAFWCNPISGHATLYWYQQILGQGPKLLIQFQNNGVVDDSQLPKDRFSAERLKGVDSTLKIQPAKLEDSAVYLCASRPTTGYYEQYFGPGTRLTVT.

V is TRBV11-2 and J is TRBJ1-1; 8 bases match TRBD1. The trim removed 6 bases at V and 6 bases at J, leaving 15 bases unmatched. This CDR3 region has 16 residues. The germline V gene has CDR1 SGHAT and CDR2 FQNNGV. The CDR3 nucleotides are TGTGCCAGCAGGGCGACAGGGGCCGGCTCGGGTTCTGAAGCTTTCTTT. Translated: CASRATGAGSGSEAFF.

The chain's CDR3 is CSASLAGSADTQYF. The CDR3 DNA follows: TGCAGTGCTAGTCTAGCGGGGAGTGCAGATACGCAGTATTTT. The chain links TRBV20-1 to TRBJ2-3; 9 nucleotides match TRBD2. This CDR3 region has 14 residues. The V segment lost 3 bases and the J segment 4 bases; nucleotides outside the gene matches: 5. Germline V lookup: CDR1 DFQATT, CDR2 SNEGSKA (reference sequence).

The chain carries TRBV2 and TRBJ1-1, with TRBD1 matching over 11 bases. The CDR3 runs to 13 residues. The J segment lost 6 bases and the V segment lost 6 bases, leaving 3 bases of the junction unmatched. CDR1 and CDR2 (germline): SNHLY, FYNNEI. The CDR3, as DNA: TGTGCCAGCAGCCGGGACAGGGGGGCTGAAGCTTTCTTT. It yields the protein CASSRDRGAEAFF. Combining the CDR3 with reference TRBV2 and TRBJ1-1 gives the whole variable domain EPEVTQTPSHQVTQMGQEVILRCVPISNHLYFYWYRQILGQKVEFLVSFYNNEISEKSEIFDDQFSVERPDGSNFTLKIRSTKLEDSAMYFCASSRDRGAEAFFGQGTRLTVV.

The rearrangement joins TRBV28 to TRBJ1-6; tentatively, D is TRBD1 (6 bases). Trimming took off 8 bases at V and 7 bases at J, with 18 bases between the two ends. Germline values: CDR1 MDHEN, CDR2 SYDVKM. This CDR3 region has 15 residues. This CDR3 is CASVTGTHRNSPLHF. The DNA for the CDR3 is TGTGCCAGCGTAACCGGGACACATCGCAATTCACCCCTCCACTTT. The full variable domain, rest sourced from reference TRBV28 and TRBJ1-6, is DVKVTQSSRYLVKRTGEKVFLECVQDMDHENMFWYRQDPGLGLRLIYFSYDVKMKEKGDIPEGYSVSREKKERFSLILESASTNQTSMYLCASVTGTHRNSPLHFGNGTRLTVT.

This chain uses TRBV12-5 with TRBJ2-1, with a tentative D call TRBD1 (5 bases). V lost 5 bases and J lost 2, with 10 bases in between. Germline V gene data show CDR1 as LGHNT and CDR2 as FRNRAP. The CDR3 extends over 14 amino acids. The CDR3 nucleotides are TGTGCTAGTGGTCTCAGGGATCCCTACAATGAGCAGTTCTTC. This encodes CASGLRDPYNEQFF.

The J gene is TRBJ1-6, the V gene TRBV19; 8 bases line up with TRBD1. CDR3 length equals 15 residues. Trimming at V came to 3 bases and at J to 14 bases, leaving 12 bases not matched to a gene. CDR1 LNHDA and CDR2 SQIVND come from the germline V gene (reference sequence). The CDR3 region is CASSIYRTGLISLHF. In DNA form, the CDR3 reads TGTGCCAGTAGTATCTACAGGACAGGGTTGATATCCCTCCACTTT.

The CDR3 loop is CASSFGTTEETQYF. CDR3 nucleotides: TGTGCCAGCAGCTTTGGGACTACAGAAGAGACCCAGTACTTC. The gene calls are TRBV5-6 and TRBJ2-5; TRBD2 matches 7 bases. The CDR3 runs 14 residues. Germline loops: CDR1 SGHDT, CDR2 YYEEEE. Trimming removed 2 bases from V and 3 bases from J; junction bases left unmatched: 4.

Here the CDR3 reads CASSPGGPQETQYF. In DNA form, the CDR3 reads TGCGCCAGCAGTCCTGGAGGACCCCAAGAGACCCAGTACTTC. The rearrangement uses TRBV10-1 and TRBJ2-5, with a weak D call TRBD2 (5 bases). V shed 5 bases and J shed 1 base, with 11 bases lying between them. The CDR3 is 14 amino acids. The germline CDR1 and CDR2 sequences are WNHNN and SYGVQD (reference sequence).

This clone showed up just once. CDR3 in amino acids: CASSLQDRGPFGEQYF. In nucleotides, the CDR3 is TGTGCCAGCAGCTTGCAAGACAGGGGACCCTTTGGCGAGCAGTACTTC. This sequence joins TRBV5-8 and TRBJ2-7; 8 positions match TRBD1. V lost 1 base and J lost 6; bases outside the gene matches: 12. The CDR3 covers 16 residues. Germline CDR1 is SGHTS and CDR2 is YDEGEE.

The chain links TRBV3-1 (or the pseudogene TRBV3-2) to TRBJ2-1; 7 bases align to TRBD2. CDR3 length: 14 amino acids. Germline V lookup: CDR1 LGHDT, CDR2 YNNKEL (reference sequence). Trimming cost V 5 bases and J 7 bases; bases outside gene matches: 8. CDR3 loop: CASSFLWGGNEQFF. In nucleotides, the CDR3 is TGTGCCAGCAGCTTTCTATGGGGGGGAAATGAGCAGTTCTTC.

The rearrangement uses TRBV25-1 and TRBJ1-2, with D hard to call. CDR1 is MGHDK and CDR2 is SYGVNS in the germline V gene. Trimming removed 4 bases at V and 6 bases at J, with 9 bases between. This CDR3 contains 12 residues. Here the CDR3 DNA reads TGTGCCAGCAGTGCTAATTTCAATGGCTACACCTTC. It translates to CASSANFNGYTF.

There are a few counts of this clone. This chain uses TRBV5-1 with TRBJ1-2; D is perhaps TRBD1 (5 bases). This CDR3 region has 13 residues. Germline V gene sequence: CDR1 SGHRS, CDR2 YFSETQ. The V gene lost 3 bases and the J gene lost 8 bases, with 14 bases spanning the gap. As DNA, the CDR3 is TGCGCCAGCAGCTCCCAGGGTACCTTCGGCTACACCTTC. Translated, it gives CASSSQGTFGYTF.

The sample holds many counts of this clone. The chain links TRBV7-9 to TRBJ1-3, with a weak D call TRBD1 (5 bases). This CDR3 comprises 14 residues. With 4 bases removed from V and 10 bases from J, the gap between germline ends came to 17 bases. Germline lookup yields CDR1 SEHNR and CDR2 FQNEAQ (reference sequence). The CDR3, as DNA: TGTGCCAGCAGCTCGGACGGAGGGGATACAACCATATATTTT. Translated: CASSSDGGDTTIYF.

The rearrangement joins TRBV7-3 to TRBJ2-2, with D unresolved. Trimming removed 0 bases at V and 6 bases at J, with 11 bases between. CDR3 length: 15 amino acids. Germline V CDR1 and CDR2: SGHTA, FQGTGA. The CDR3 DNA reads TGTGCCAGCAGCTTAACCGGTCTTGTGGCCGGGGAGCTGTTTTTT. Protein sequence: CASSLTGLVAGELFF.

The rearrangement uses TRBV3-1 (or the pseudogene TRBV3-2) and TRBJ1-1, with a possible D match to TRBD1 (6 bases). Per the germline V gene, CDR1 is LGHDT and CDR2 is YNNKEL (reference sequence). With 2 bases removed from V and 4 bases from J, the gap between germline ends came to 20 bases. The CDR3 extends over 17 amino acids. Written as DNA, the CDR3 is TGTGCCAGCAGCCAACCCACGGGGGGCTTGAGGGGCACTGAAGCTTTCTTT. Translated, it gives CASSQPTGGLRGTEAFF.

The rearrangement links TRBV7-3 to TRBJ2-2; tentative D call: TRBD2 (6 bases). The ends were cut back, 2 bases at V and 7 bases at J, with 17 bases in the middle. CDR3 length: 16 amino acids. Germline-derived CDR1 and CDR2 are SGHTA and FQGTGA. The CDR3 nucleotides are TGTGCCAGCAGCTTACGGTCGCGGGACTTCGGCGGGGAGCTGTTTTTT. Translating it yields CASSLRSRDFGGELFF.

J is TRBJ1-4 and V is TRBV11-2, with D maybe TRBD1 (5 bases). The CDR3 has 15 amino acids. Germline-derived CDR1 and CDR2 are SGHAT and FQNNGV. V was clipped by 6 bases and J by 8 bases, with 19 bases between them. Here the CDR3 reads CASSTTRGGVEKLFF. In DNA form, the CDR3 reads TGTGCCAGCAGTACTACCCGGGGGGGAGTGGAAAAACTGTTTTTT.

Here the CDR3 reads CASTLGTSGTYNEQFF. The CDR3 nucleotides read TGTGCCAGCACCCTGGGGACTAGCGGGACCTACAATGAGCAGTTCTTC. V usage is TRBV9 and J usage is TRBJ2-1; 13 nucleotides line up with TRBD2. This CDR3 has 16 amino acids. Germline lookup yields CDR1 SGDLS and CDR2 YYNGEE. V lost 6 bases, J lost 2 bases, and 5 bases stayed unmatched.

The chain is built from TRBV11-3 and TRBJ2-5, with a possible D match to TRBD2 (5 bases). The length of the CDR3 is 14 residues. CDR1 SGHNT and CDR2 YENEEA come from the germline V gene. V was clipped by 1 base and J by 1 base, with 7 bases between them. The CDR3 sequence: CASSLGGPQETQYF. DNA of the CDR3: TGTGCCAGCAGCTTAGGAGGGCCCCAAGAGACCCAGTACTTC.

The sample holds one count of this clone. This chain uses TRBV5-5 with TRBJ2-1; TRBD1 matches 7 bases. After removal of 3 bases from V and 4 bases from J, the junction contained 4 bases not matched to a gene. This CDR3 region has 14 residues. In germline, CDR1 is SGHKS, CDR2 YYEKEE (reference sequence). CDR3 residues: CASSSGTVYNEQFF. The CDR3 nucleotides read TGTGCCAGCAGCTCCGGGACAGTATACAATGAGCAGTTCTTC.

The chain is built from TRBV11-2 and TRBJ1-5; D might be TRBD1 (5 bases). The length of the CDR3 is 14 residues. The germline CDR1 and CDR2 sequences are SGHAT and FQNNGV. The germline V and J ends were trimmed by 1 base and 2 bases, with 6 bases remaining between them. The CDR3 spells CASSLVGRNQPQHF. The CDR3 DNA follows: TGTGCCAGCAGCTTAGTGGGGCGCAATCAGCCCCAGCATTTT.

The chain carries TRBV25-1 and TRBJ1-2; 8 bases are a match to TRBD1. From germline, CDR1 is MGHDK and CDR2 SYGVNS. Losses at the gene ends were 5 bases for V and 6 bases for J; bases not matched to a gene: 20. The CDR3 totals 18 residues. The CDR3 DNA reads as TGTGCCAGCAGTCCCTCCTCCCCAACTCGACAGGGGCAGAATGGCTACACCTTC. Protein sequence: CASSPSSPTRQGQNGYTF.

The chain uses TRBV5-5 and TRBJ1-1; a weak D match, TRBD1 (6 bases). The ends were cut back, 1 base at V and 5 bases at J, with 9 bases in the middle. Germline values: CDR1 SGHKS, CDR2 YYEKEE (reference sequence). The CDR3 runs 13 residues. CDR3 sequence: CASSLTGITEAFF. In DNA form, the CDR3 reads TGTGCCAGCAGCTTGACAGGGATAACTGAAGCTTTCTTT. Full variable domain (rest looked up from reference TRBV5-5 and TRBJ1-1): DAGVTQSPTHLIKTRGQQVTLRCSPISGHKSVSWYQQVLGQGPQFIFQYYEKEERGRGNFPDRFSARQFPNYSSELNVNALLLGDSALYLCASSLTGITEAFFGQGTRLTVV.

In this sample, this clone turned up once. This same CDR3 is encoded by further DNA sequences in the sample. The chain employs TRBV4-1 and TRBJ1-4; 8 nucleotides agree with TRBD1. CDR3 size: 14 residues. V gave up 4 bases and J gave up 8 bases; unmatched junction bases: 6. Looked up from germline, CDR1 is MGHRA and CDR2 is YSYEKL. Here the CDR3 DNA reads TGCGCCAGCAGCCTCGGACAGGGCGGCGAAAAACTGTTTTTT. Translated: CASSLGQGGEKLFF.